A selection of T cell receptor beta chains follows, all from one sample in a study of blood T cells in healthy people across ages. Using its own MiXCR run on the 5' RACE reads, TCRdb lists one record per CDR3 protein. The sample contains approximately 1.5 million distinct CDR3 sequences, approximately 43% of which appear only once. The sequencing sample was made of blood. All receptors come from a woman aged 18 to 35 in good health. CDR3s include the opening cysteine and the closing phenylalanine or tryptophan. D genes are given only for firm matches. Not every row has a clone size; where given, it reads once, few, many or a size class.

16	TRBJ2-3	-	TRBV20-1	-	CSARDPAQGYTDTQYF	TGCAGTGCTAGAGATCCAGCTCAGGGGTACACAGATACGCAGTATTTT
13	TRBJ1-2	few	TRBV2	-	CASSEGRLHGYTF	TGTGCCAGCAGTGAAGGCAGGCTCCATGGCTACACCTTC
13	TRBJ1-2	once	TRBV21-1	-	CASSKGQFSGHTF	TGTGCCAGCAGCAAAGGACAGTTTTCTGGCCACACCTTC
15	TRBJ2-7	few	TRBV21-1	-	CASSKEDRGAYEQYF	TGTGCCAGCAGCAAAGAAGACAGGGGAGCCTACGAGCAGTACTTC
11	TRBJ2-3	-	TRBV20-1	-	CSAGVLDTQYF	TGCAGTGCTGGTGTCCTTGATACGCAGTATTTT
15	TRBJ2-7	few	TRBV5-1	TRBD2	CASSLLAGRGNEQYF	TGCGCCAGCAGTTTACTAGCGGGGCGGGGAAACGAGCAGTACTTC
18	TRBJ2-5	few	TRBV24-1	-	CATSDLHLNDRAQETQYF	TGTGCCACCAGTGACTTACATCTGAACGACAGAGCTCAAGAGACCCAGTACTTC
12	TRBJ2-5	few	TRBV20-1	-	CSARNPDWRQYF	TGCAGTGCTAGAAACCCGGACTGGCGGCAGTACTTC
17	TRBJ2-4	-	TRBV14	-	CASSQDSGGPVNNEQYF	TGTGCCAGCAGCCAAGATAGTGGGGGGCCCGTCAACAATGAGCAGTACTTC
15	TRBJ2-7	few	TRBV20-1	TRBD2	CSARDISGRAHEQYF	TGCAGTGCTAGAGATATCAGCGGGAGGGCCCACGAGCAGTACTTC
17	TRBJ2-3	-	TRBV4-2	-	CASSQGVGLGEADTQYF	TGTGCCAGCAGCCAAGGTGTGGGCCTCGGGGAGGCAGATACGCAGTATTTT
15	TRBJ1-2	few	TRBV7-2	-	CASSLGRSANYGYTF	TGTGCCAGCAGCTTGGGGAGGAGTGCTAACTATGGCTACACCTTC
16	TRBJ2-7	-	TRBV20-1	TRBD2	CSARDSGGGSIYEQYF	TGCAGTGCTAGGGACTCGGGGGGGGGTTCGATCTACGAGCAGTACTTC
19	TRBJ2-3	-	TRBV7-8	TRBD2	CASSSHRLAGGFAADTQYF	TGTGCCAGCAGCTCTCATAGACTAGCGGGGGGCTTTGCCGCAGATACGCAGTATTTT
11	TRBJ2-4	few	TRBV20-1	-	CSAGYLGIQYF	TGCAGTGCTGGATACTTAGGCATTCAGTACTTC
16	TRBJ2-1	-	TRBV4-2	TRBD2	CASSQELRGGTHKQFF	TGTGCCAGCAGCCAAGAGTTACGCGGGGGAACCCATAAGCAGTTCTTC
15	TRBJ2-7	-	TRBV7-2	-	CASSLVVGQPNEQYF	TGTGCCAGCAGCTTAGTAGTAGGACAGCCCAACGAGCAGTACTTC
13	TRBJ2-1	-	TRBV20-1	-	CSATFPAPGEQFF	TGCAGTGCTACTTTCCCAGCTCCTGGTGAGCAGTTCTTC
15	TRBJ2-3	-	TRBV10-3	-	CAISELRTSTDTQYF	TGTGCCATCAGTGAGTTACGGACTAGCACAGATACGCAGTATTTT
14	TRBJ2-1	once	TRBV12-3/TRBV12-4	-	CASSPLVRTGEQFF	TGTGCCAGCAGTCCATTAGTTAGGACCGGTGAGCAGTTCTTC
15	TRBJ2-1	-	TRBV12-3/TRBV12-4	-	CASLIGGSSYNEQFF	TGTGCCAGCCTCATAGGAGGTAGCTCCTACAATGAGCAGTTCTTC
18	TRBJ2-5	-	TRBV9	TRBD2	CASSAGLAGKTAQETQYF	TGTGCCAGCAGCGCGGGACTAGCGGGGAAAACAGCCCAAGAGACCCAGTACTTC
14	TRBJ2-5	-	TRBV5-1	-	CASSSHPRILEQYF	TGCGCCAGCAGCTCGCACCCCAGGATTTTGGAGCAGTACTTC
15	TRBJ2-1	-	TRBV7-2	-	CASRPRTSSYNEQFF	TGTGCCAGCAGACCCAGGACTTCATCCTACAATGAGCAGTTCTTC
15	TRBJ1-2	-	TRBV7-2	TRBD1	CASSPSRDRYYGYTF	TGTGCCAGCAGCCCTAGCAGGGACAGGTACTATGGCTACACCTTC
12	TRBJ2-7	-	TRBV12-3/TRBV12-4	TRBD2	CASTIGGYEQYF	TGTGCCAGCACCATCGGGGGGTACGAGCAGTACTTC
16	TRBJ2-1	few	TRBV7-2	TRBD2	CASSLQTLAVYNEQFF	TGTGCCAGCAGCTTACAGACACTAGCGGTCTACAATGAGCAGTTCTTC
14	TRBJ2-7	-	TRBV7-2	-	CASSLGWGYNEQYF	TGTGCCAGCAGCTTAGGGTGGGGGTACAATGAGCAGTACTTC
13	TRBJ2-1	few	TRBV4-3	-	CASSQVGGHEQFF	TGCGCCAGCAGCCAAGTGGGGGGGCACGAGCAGTTCTTC
15	TRBJ2-7	few	TRBV5-1	TRBD2	CASRKYLAGVNEQYF	TGCGCCAGCAGGAAGTACCTAGCGGGAGTGAACGAGCAGTACTTC
17	TRBJ2-6	few	TRBV7-2	-	CASSSESKGSGANVLTF	TGTGCCAGCAGCTCGGAAAGCAAGGGCTCAGGGGCCAACGTCCTGACTTTC
15	TRBJ2-1	many	TRBV9	TRBD2	CASSDRTSGIGEQFF	TGTGCCAGCAGCGACCGGACTAGCGGGATCGGTGAGCAGTTCTTC